This is a list of T cell receptor beta chains from one sample in a study of T cells in Graves' hyperthyroidism and ophthalmopathy. TCRdb used MiXCR to reprocess the multiplex PCR reads, holding one entry per CDR3 protein. In the table there are fewer than 500,000 distinct CDR3 sequences, about 13% of which are singletons. Source material: blood. These TCRs come from a man under 40 with Graves' hyperthyroidism that later progressed to Graves' ophthalmopathy. CDR3s include the opening cysteine and the closing phenylalanine or tryptophan. D genes are given only for firm matches.

d_call: -; v_call: TRBV9; j_call: TRBJ2-7; cdr3_aa: CASSVEIEPYEQYF
d_call: -; v_call: TRBV2; j_call: TRBJ2-3; cdr3_aa: CTSKTGRRTDTQYF
d_call: -; v_call: TRBV30; j_call: TRBJ2-1; cdr3_aa: CAWSVEGAREQFF
d_call: -; v_call: TRBV11-2; j_call: TRBJ1-1; cdr3_aa: CASSLEGDWPRTEAFF
d_call: -; v_call: TRBV18; j_call: TRBJ2-3; cdr3_aa: CASSLSWGTGTDTQYF
d_call: -; v_call: TRBV27; j_call: TRBJ2-5; cdr3_aa: CASSAVLGETQYF
d_call: -; v_call: TRBV6-6; j_call: TRBJ2-3; cdr3_aa: CASSYSATTSTDTQYF
d_call: TRBD1; v_call: TRBV20-1; j_call: TRBJ1-2; cdr3_aa: CSGVDRESAGYTF
d_call: -; v_call: TRBV16; j_call: TRBJ1-1; cdr3_aa: CASSQLVVNTEAFF
d_call: TRBD1; v_call: TRBV6-1; j_call: TRBJ2-1; cdr3_aa: CASSEQGVYNEQFF
d_call: TRBD2; v_call: TRBV7-3; j_call: TRBJ2-2; cdr3_aa: CASSSSGGKTGELFF
d_call: -; v_call: TRBV7-9; j_call: TRBJ1-2; cdr3_aa: CASSPDAGGGYTF
d_call: TRBD1; v_call: TRBV20-1; j_call: TRBJ1-6; cdr3_aa: CSARVGDSSYNSPLHF
d_call: TRBD2; v_call: TRBV7-9; j_call: TRBJ2-5; cdr3_aa: CASSLSSGGSETQYF
d_call: TRBD1; v_call: TRBV19; j_call: TRBJ2-1; cdr3_aa: CASRRQGADEQFF
d_call: TRBD2; v_call: TRBV6-4; j_call: TRBJ2-3; cdr3_aa: CASSQQRGGTDTQYF
d_call: TRBD1; v_call: TRBV12-3/TRBV12-4; j_call: TRBJ2-5; cdr3_aa: CASSFFGTGAGETQYF
d_call: -; v_call: TRBV7-2; j_call: TRBJ1-1; cdr3_aa: CASSLGARTEAFF
d_call: -; v_call: TRBV7-9; j_call: TRBJ2-3; cdr3_aa: CASNLGDTQYF
d_call: -; v_call: TRBV11-3; j_call: TRBJ1-6; cdr3_aa: CASSPWREKPPLHF
d_call: TRBD1; v_call: TRBV20-1; j_call: TRBJ2-1; cdr3_aa: CSASRTGKNEQFF
d_call: TRBD2; v_call: TRBV5-1; j_call: TRBJ2-1; cdr3_aa: CASSSWTSGGPYNEQFF
d_call: TRBD1; v_call: TRBV6-1; j_call: TRBJ1-2; cdr3_aa: CASSTKGQGPNYGYTF
d_call: TRBD1; v_call: TRBV5-1; j_call: TRBJ2-7; cdr3_aa: CASSGETGHHYEQYF
d_call: TRBD2; v_call: TRBV11-2; j_call: TRBJ2-3; cdr3_aa: CASSFLAGGADTQYF
d_call: -; v_call: TRBV6-5; j_call: TRBJ2-3; cdr3_aa: CASSTPWGDTQYF
d_call: -; v_call: TRBV30; j_call: TRBJ2-3; cdr3_aa: CAWSVWASTDTQYF
d_call: -; v_call: TRBV5-1; j_call: TRBJ2-7; cdr3_aa: CASSLEGSFSYEQYF
d_call: -; v_call: TRBV5-5; j_call: TRBJ2-1; cdr3_aa: CASSFTVEGNEQFF
d_call: -; v_call: TRBV4-1; j_call: TRBJ1-5; cdr3_aa: CASSQGLARNQPQHF
d_call: -; v_call: TRBV7-9; j_call: TRBJ2-5; cdr3_aa: CASIGGQTQETQYF
d_call: -; v_call: TRBV5-6; j_call: TRBJ1-4; cdr3_aa: CASSMKGGRWIATNEKLFF
d_call: -; v_call: TRBV12-3/TRBV12-4; j_call: TRBJ1-1; cdr3_aa: CASTRQWNTEAFF
d_call: TRBD2; v_call: TRBV20-1; j_call: TRBJ2-3; cdr3_aa: CSATGTSGGSDTQYF
d_call: TRBD1; v_call: TRBV12-3/TRBV12-4; j_call: TRBJ2-1; cdr3_aa: CASRRTGWGPEQFF
d_call: -; v_call: TRBV11-3; j_call: TRBJ1-2; cdr3_aa: CASSFEAYGYTF
d_call: -; v_call: TRBV11-2; j_call: TRBJ2-7; cdr3_aa: CASTGNYEQYF
d_call: TRBD1; v_call: TRBV10-3; j_call: TRBJ1-1; cdr3_aa: CAISEAVRGALNTEAFF
d_call: -; v_call: TRBV7-6; j_call: TRBJ1-1; cdr3_aa: CASSLNLGAHTEAFF
d_call: -; v_call: TRBV7-3; j_call: TRBJ1-1; cdr3_aa: CASSLEGRGGGTEAFF
d_call: TRBD1; v_call: TRBV15; j_call: TRBJ1-5; cdr3_aa: CATSRDPAGQGSYQPQHF
d_call: -; v_call: TRBV7-2; j_call: TRBJ1-2; cdr3_aa: CASSLAGARYGYTF
d_call: -; v_call: TRBV20-1; j_call: TRBJ1-2; cdr3_aa: CSGRGGDSVYGYTF
d_call: TRBD1; v_call: TRBV28; j_call: TRBJ2-5; cdr3_aa: CASSQGQGIEETQYF
d_call: -; v_call: TRBV5-1; j_call: TRBJ1-6; cdr3_aa: CASNQGTGNSPLHF
d_call: TRBD2; v_call: TRBV30; j_call: TRBJ2-3; cdr3_aa: CAWSTGGYTDTQYF
d_call: -; v_call: TRBV28; j_call: TRBJ1-5; cdr3_aa: CASSPPGTNQPQHF
d_call: TRBD1; v_call: TRBV18; j_call: TRBJ2-1; cdr3_aa: CASSAGTGGEQFF
d_call: TRBD2; v_call: TRBV20-1; j_call: TRBJ2-5; cdr3_aa: CSASVAGGGYF
d_call: -; v_call: TRBV5-4; j_call: TRBJ1-1; cdr3_aa: CASSLVLGTEAFF
d_call: -; v_call: TRBV27; j_call: TRBJ1-2; cdr3_aa: CASSRSQDNYGYTF
d_call: -; v_call: TRBV10-3; j_call: TRBJ2-3; cdr3_aa: CAISESRGVSTDTQYF
d_call: -; v_call: TRBV12-3/TRBV12-4; j_call: TRBJ1-1; cdr3_aa: CASSKNTEAFF
d_call: -; v_call: TRBV7-9; j_call: TRBJ1-4; cdr3_aa: CASSSQSSGDNEKLFF
d_call: TRBD2; v_call: TRBV13; j_call: TRBJ2-1; cdr3_aa: CASSLELSGGSNEQFF